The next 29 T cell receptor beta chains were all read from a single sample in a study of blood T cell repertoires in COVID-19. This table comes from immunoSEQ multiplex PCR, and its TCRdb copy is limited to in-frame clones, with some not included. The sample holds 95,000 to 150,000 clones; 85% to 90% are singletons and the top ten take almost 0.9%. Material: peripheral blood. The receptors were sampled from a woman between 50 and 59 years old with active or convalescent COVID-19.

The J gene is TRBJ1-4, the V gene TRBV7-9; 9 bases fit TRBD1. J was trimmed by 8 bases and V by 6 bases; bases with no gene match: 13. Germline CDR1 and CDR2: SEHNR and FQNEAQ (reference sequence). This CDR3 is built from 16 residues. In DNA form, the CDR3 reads TGTGCCAGCAGTTTTCGTCCGGGACAGGGCCGAGAAAAACTGTTTTTT. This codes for CASSFRPGQGREKLFF.

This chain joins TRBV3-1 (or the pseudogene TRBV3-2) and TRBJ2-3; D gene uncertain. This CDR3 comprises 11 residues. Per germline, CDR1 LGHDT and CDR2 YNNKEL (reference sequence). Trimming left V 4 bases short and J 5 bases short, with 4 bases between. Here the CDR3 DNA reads TGTGCCAGCAGCCCCGTAGATACGCAGTATTTT. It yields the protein CASSPVDTQYF.

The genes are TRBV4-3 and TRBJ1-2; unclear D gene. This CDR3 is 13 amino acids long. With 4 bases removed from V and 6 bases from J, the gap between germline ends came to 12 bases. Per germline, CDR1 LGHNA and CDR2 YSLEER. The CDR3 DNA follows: TGCGCCAGCAGCCCCCGATCGCGGAATGGCTACACCTTC. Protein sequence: CASSPRSRNGYTF.

The CDR3 sequence is CASSLAAGTGAEAFF. Written as DNA, the CDR3 is TGCGCCAGCAGCTTAGCCGCCGGGACAGGGGCTGAAGCTTTCTTT. The chain has TRBV5-1 and TRBJ1-1; 10 bases map to TRBD1. Germline CDR1 is SGHRS and CDR2 is YFSETQ. The V and J ends lost 2 bases and 6 bases, in that order; junction bases with no gene match: 7. The CDR3 loop spans 15 amino acids.

CDR3 DNA: TGTGCCAGCAGTTACTCACATATGGATGAGCAGTTCTTC. Translation gives CASSYSHMDEQFF. The gene calls are TRBV6-2 or TRBV6-3 and TRBJ2-1; D remains ambiguous. CDR1 is MNHEY, CDR2 SVGEGT, per germline. Trimming took off 0 bases at V and 8 bases at J, with 8 bases between the two ends. The CDR3 loop spans 13 amino acids.

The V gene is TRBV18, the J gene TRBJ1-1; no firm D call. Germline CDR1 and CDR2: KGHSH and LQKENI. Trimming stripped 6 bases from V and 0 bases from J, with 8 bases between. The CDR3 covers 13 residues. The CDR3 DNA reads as TGTGCCAGCTCCTCGGGGATGAACACTGAAGCTTTCTTT. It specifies CASSSGMNTEAFF. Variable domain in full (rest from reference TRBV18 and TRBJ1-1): NAGVMQNPRHLVRRRGQEARLRCSPMKGHSHVYWYRQLPEEGLKFMVYLQKENIIDESGMPKERFSAEFPKEGPSILRIQQVVRGDSAAYFCASSSGMNTEAFFGQGTRLTVV.

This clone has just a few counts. In DNA, the CDR3 is TGTGCCAGCAGCCCGGGTGGAGCCCGGGCAGATACGCAGTATTTT. Its translation is CASSPGGARADTQYF. The chain is built from TRBV7-3 and TRBJ2-3; D gene uncertain. Trimming took 5 bases from V and 4 from J, leaving 16 bases between them. CDR1 and CDR2 (germline): SGHTA, FQGTGA. CDR3 length: 15 residues.

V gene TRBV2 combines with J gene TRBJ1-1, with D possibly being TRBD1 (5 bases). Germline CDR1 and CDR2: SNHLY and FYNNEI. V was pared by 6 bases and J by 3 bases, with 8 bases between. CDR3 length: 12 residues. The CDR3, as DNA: TGTGCCAGCAGGTCCAGGGACACTGAAGCTTTCTTT. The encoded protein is CASRSRDTEAFF.

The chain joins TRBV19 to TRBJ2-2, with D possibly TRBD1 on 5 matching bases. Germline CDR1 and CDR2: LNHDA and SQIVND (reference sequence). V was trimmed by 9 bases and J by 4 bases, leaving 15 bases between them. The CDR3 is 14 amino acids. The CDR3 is CASTDNRPTGELFF. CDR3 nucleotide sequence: TGTGCCAGCACAGACAACAGGCCCACCGGGGAGCTGTTTTTT.

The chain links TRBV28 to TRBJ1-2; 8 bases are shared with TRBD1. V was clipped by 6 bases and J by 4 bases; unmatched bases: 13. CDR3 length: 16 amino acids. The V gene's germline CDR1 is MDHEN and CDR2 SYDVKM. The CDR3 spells CASSPLGQGYAYGYTF. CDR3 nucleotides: TGTGCCAGCAGCCCCCTAGGACAGGGTTACGCCTATGGCTACACCTTC.

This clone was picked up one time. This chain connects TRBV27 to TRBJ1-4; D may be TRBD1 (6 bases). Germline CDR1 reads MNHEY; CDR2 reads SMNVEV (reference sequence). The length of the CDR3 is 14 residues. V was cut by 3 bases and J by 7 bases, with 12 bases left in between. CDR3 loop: CASSLGAYSEKLFF. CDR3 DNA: TGTGCCAGCAGTTTGGGGGCGTACTCTGAAAAACTGTTTTTT.

The CDR3 loop reads CASSMAGYTDTQYF. The CDR3 nucleotides read TGTGCCAGTAGTATGGCGGGATACACAGATACGCAGTATTTT. The chain is built from TRBV19 and TRBJ2-3; perhaps TRBD2 as D (6 bases). The CDR3 totals 14 residues. Trimming shortened V by 3 bases and J by 2 bases, and 9 bases separated the two germline ends. Germline CDR1 LNHDA, CDR2 SQIVND (reference sequence).

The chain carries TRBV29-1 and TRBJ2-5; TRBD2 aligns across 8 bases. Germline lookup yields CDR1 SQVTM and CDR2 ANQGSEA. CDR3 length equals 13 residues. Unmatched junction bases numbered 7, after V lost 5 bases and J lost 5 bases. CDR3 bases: TGCAGCGTTACGAGCGGGAGTCGGGAGACCCAGTACTTC. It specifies CSVTSGSRETQYF.

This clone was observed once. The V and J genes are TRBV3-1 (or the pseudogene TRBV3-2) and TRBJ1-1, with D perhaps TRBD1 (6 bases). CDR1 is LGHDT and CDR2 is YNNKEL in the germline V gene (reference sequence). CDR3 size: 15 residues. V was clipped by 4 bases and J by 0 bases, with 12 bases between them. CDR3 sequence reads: CASSLQGGMNTEAFF. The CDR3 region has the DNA TGTGCCAGCAGCCTACAGGGCGGCATGAACACTGAAGCTTTCTTT.

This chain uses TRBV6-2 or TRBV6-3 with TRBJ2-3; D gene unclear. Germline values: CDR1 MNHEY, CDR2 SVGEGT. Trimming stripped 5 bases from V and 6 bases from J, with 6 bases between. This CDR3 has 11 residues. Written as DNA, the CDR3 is TGTGCCAGCAGTCTATTGGATACGCAGTATTTT. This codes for CASSLLDTQYF.

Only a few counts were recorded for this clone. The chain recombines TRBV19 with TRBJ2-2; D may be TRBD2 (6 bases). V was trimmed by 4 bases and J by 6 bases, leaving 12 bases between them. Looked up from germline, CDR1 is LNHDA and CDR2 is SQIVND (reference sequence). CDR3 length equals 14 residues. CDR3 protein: CASSSGKVAGELFF. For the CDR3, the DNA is TGTGCCAGTAGTAGCGGGAAAGTCGCCGGGGAGCTGTTTTTT.

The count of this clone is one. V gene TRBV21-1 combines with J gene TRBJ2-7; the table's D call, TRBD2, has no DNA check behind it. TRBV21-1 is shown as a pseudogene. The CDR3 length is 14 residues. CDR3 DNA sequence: TGTGCCAGCACCCCTGGGGGGGGGCGGAACGAGCAGTACTTC. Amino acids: CASTPGGGRNEQYF.

CDR3 bases: TGTGCCAGCAGTCCCTCTAATACGCAGTATTTT. This sequence encodes CASSPSNTQYF. This chain uses TRBV12-3 or TRBV12-4 with TRBJ2-3; D is uncertain. The CDR3 sequence is 11 residues long. Trimming removed 5 bases from V and 7 bases from J, with 7 bases in between.

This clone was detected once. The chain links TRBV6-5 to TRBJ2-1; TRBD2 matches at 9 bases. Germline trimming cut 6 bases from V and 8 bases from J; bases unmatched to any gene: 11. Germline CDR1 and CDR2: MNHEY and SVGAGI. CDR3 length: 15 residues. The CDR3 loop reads CASRDKDGTSHEQFF. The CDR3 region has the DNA TGTGCCAGCAGGGATAAAGACGGGACTAGCCATGAGCAGTTCTTC.

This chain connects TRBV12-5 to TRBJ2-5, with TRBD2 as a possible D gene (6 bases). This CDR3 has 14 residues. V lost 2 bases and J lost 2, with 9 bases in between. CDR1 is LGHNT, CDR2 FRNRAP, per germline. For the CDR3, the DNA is TGTGCTAGTGGTTTGTCCGGGGGACAAGAGACCCAGTACTTC. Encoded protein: CASGLSGGQETQYF. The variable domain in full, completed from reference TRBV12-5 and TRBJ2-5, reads DARVTQTPRHKVTEMGQEVTMRCQPILGHNTVFWYRQTMMQGLELLAYFRNRAPLDDSGMPKDRFSAEMPDATLATLKIQPSEPRDSAVYFCASGLSGGQETQYFGPGTRLLVL.

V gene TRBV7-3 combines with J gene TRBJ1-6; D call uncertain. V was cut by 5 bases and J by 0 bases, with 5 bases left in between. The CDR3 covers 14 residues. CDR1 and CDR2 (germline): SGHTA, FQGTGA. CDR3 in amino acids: CASSLSSYNSPLHF. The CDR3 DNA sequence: TGTGCCAGCAGCCTGAGCTCCTATAATTCACCCCTCCACTTT.

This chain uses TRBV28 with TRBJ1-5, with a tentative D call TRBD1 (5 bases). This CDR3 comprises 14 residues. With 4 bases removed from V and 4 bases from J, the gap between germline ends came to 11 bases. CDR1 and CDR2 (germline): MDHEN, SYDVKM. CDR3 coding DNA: TGTGCCAGCAGTTATGGGGGGACTAATCAGCCCCAGCATTTT. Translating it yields CASSYGGTNQPQHF.

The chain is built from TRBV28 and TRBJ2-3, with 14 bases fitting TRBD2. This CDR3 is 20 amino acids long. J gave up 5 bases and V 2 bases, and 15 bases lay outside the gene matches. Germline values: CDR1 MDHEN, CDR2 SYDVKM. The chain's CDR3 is CASSLAEGLGLAGEGDTQYF. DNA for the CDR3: TGTGCCAGCAGTTTAGCAGAGGGATTGGGACTAGCGGGAGAGGGAGATACGCAGTATTTT.

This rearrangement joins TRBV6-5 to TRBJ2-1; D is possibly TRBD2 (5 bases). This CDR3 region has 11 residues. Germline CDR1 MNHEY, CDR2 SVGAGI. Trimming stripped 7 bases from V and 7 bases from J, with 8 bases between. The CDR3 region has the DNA TGTGCCAGCAAAAGGGAGAATGAGCAGTTCTTC. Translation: CASKRENEQFF.

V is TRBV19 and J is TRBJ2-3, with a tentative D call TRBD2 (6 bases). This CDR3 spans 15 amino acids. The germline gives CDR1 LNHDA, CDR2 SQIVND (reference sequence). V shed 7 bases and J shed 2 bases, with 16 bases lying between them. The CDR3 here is CASTPGTRPTDTQYF. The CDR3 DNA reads TGTGCCAGTACCCCCGGGACTCGCCCCACAGATACGCAGTATTTT.

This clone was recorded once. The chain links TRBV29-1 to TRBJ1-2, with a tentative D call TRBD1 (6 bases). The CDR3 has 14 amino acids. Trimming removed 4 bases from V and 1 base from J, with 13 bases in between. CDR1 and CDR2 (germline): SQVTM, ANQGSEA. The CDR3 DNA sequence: TGCAGCGTTGTGTCAGGGGTAGATAACTATGGCTACACCTTC. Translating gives CSVVSGVDNYGYTF.

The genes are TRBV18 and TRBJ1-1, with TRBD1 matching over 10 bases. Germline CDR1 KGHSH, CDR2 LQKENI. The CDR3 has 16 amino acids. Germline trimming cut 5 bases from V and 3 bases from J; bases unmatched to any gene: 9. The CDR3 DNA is TGTGCCAGCTCATTAGGGACAGGGGTAGGAGACACTGAAGCTTTCTTT. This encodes CASSLGTGVGDTEAFF.

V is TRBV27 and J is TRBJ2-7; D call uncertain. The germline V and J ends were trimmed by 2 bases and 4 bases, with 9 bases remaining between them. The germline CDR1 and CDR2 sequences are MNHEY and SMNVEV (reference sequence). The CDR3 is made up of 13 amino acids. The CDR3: CASSLNPSYEQYF. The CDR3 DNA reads TGTGCCAGCAGTTTAAATCCCAGTTACGAGCAGTACTTC.

In DNA form, the CDR3 reads TGCGCCAGCAGCCAAGGGAGAGGGGGCTACGAGCAGTACTTC. The encoded protein is CASSQGRGGYEQYF. This chain joins TRBV4-1 and TRBJ2-7, with a weak D call TRBD1 (6 bases). V was shortened by 1 base and J by 3 bases, with 10 bases between the two germline ends. Germline CDR1 is MGHRA and CDR2 is YSYEKL. The CDR3 consists of 14 residues.